These T cell receptor beta chains were read from a single sample in a study of T cells in Graves' hyperthyroidism and ophthalmopathy. From the multiplex PCR reads, TCRdb called clonotypes with MiXCR, one entry per CDR3 protein. Counted here are about 660,000 distinct CDR3 sequences, just under 45% occurring once; the ten biggest clones make up 7% to 7.5%. The sequenced material came from peripheral blood or thyroid tissue (not recorded which). These receptor sequences come from an adult man with Graves' disease, either hyperthyroidism or ophthalmopathy (not recorded which). Both conserved end residues are part of each CDR3. The D gene is left open where the match is weak. Some rows have no size entry. The others give once, few or many, or a class for an expanded clone.

cdr3_length	v_call	clone_size	j_call	d_call	cdr3_nt	cdr3_aa
11	TRBV10-3	few	TRBJ1-1	NA	TGTGCCATCAAAGGGAACACTGAAGCTTTCTTT	CAIKGNTEAFF
13	TRBV29-1	NA	TRBJ1-1	TRBD1	TGCAGCGGGACAGGAATACGGAACACTGAAGCTTTCTTT	CSGTGIRNTEAFF
12	TRBV7-2	NA	TRBJ1-1	TRBD1	TGCGCCAGCAGACAGGGTTGGACTGAAGCTTTCTTT	CASRQGWTEAFF
14	TRBV10-3	many	TRBJ1-5	TRBD1	TGTGCCATCAGTGATTCACAGGGGGCTCAGCCCCAGCATTTT	CAISDSQGAQPQHF
15	TRBV19	many	TRBJ1-1	TRBD1	TGTGCCAGTAGTCCCCGGGACAGGGTTAACACTGAAGCTTTCTTT	CASSPRDRVNTEAFF
13	TRBV2	NA	TRBJ1-6	NA	TGTGCCAGCTCACCGCAGGGAGTATCACCCCTCCACTTT	CASSPQGVSPLHF
16	TRBV7-2	NA	TRBJ2-5	NA	TGTGCCAGCAGCCCCCATGGGGACACCTACCAGGAGACCCAGTACTTC	CASSPHGDTYQETQYF
15	TRBV7-2	NA	TRBJ2-7	NA	TGTGCCAGCAGCGCCAATCCAGGGGTCTCCTACGAGCAGTACTTC	CASSANPGVSYEQYF
13	TRBV2	once	TRBJ1-4	NA	TGTGCCAGCAGTGAAGCGCGGGGGTCGGAACTGTTTTTT	CASSEARGSELFF
12	TRBV20-1	few	TRBJ1-5	NA	TGCAGTGGGGAGGGGGGCTCTCAGCCCCAGCATTTT	CSGEGGSQPQHF
14	TRBV12-3/TRBV12-4	few	TRBJ1-5	NA	TGTGCCAGCAGTTTAACTCGTAGCAATCAGCCCCAGCATTTT	CASSLTRSNQPQHF
13	TRBV12-3/TRBV12-4	few	TRBJ2-5	TRBD2	TGTGCCAGCAGTCAGGGACTAGCGGAGACCCAGTACTTC	CASSQGLAETQYF
16	TRBV7-7	many	TRBJ2-5	NA	TGTGCTAGCAGCTTAGCTGGGGGCAGTCGGACAGAGACCCAGTACTTC	CASSLAGGSRTETQYF
16	TRBV7-2	NA	TRBJ2-7	TRBD2	TGTGCCAGCAGACAGACCAGGGTCGGGGGGGACTACGAGCAGTACTTC	CASRQTRVGGDYEQYF
14	TRBV20-1	NA	TRBJ2-7	TRBD2	TGCAGTGCTTCAGGAGTTAGCGGGAACTACGAGCAGTACTTC	CSASGVSGNYEQYF
15	TRBV6-1	few	TRBJ1-2	TRBD1	TGTGCCAGCAGTTACCTGGACAGGAGGCACTATGGCTACACCTTC	CASSYLDRRHYGYTF
14	TRBV12-3/TRBV12-4	many	TRBJ2-5	TRBD2	TGTGCCAGCAGTTGGGGGGGTCCCCAAGAGACCCAGTACTTC	CASSWGGPQETQYF
18	TRBV7-9	NA	TRBJ2-2	TRBD1	TGTGCCAGCAGCCATCCCCTATCCGGGACAGACAACACCGGGGAGCTGTTTTTT	CASSHPLSGTDNTGELFF
11	TRBV20-1	NA	TRBJ1-1	NA	TGCAGTGCGCGCCTTGTGAACGAGGCTTTCTTT	CSARLVNEAFF
15	TRBV7-8	NA	TRBJ1-2	NA	TGTGCCAGCAGCAGTACAGGGAATTTCGTCTATGGCTACACCTTC	CASSSTGNFVYGYTF
17	TRBV12-3/TRBV12-4	NA	TRBJ2-5	TRBD1	TGTGCCAGCAGTCCTCCCCCCCGGGACAGCGATCAAGAGACCCAGTACTTC	CASSPPPRDSDQETQYF
15	TRBV4-1	NA	TRBJ2-7	TRBD1	TGCGCCAGCAGCCCCGGACAGGGTCTCCGGTACGAGCAGTACTTC	CASSPGQGLRYEQYF